This T cell receptor beta chain was sequenced in a study of monozygotic twins with inflammatory bowel disease. Whole-study results and caveats: Varied immunosuppressive treatments among patients may have increased repertoire variability.

Note on this clonotype: Its antigen remains unidentified.

CDR3 size: 15 residues. The germline V gene has CDR1 SGHRS and CDR2 YFSETQ. During cDNA synthesis, UMIs that each contained a 6-nucleotide sample barcode were added by means of template switching. TCRdb re-called the 5' RACE reads; every CDR3 protein appears as one record, without DNA. In total, the table holds 110,000 or so distinct CDR3 sequences. This clonotype originated in a human donor with ulcerative colitis or Crohn's disease, or a healthy co-twin of an affected twin (not recorded which). The chain joins TRBV5-1 to TRBJ2-1; TCRdb's assignment of TRBD2 cannot be checked, as there is no DNA. Material: blood. The CDR3 sequence is CASRLSGGTYNEQFF.